A selection of T cell receptor beta chains follows, all from one sample in a study of patients and donors after allogeneic stem cell transplantation. TCRdb re-derived calls from the RT-PCR reads in MiXCR, one entry per CDR3 protein. The sample yields about a million distinct CDR3 sequences, about a sixth seen once. The sequencing sample was made of blood, either unsorted or a sorted T cell fraction (not recorded which). The receptors come from a human donor who was either an allogeneic HSCT recipient or a stem cell or donor lymphocyte infusion donor (not recorded which). It is not recorded whose cells these are; they may come from a transplant donor. The CDR3 runs from the conserved cysteine through the conserved F or W. Fields, in order: V gene, clone size, J gene, D gene, CDR3 DNA, CDR3 protein. D genes are given only for firm matches. Some rows mark clone size as missing; the rest say once, few, many or name a class of expanded clone.

TRBV20-1	once	TRBJ2-5	NA	TGCAGTGCCGACCCGGACTCCCCCGTAGAGACCCAGTACTTC	CSADPDSPVETQYF
TRBV20-1	few	TRBJ1-5	TRBD1	TGCAGTGCCAGGGGGACAGCGTTTAATCAGCCCCAGCATTTT	CSARGTAFNQPQHF
TRBV4-3	few	TRBJ2-1	TRBD2	TGCGCCAGCAGCTCGGGGCGGGGGACCTCCTACAATGAGCAGTTCTTC	CASSSGRGTSYNEQFF
TRBV12-3/TRBV12-4	NA	TRBJ2-3	NA	TGTGCCAGCAGTTTTAAGTCGAGAGTTCCAGATACGCAGTATTTT	CASSFKSRVPDTQYF
TRBV20-1	few	TRBJ2-4	NA	TGCAGTGCTAGCGGTCCCAGGCACATTCAGTACTTC	CSASGPRHIQYF
TRBV24-1	many	TRBJ2-1	NA	TGTGCCACCAGTGATTTCGGCGGAACCTACAATGAGCAGTTCTTC	CATSDFGGTYNEQFF
TRBV12-3/TRBV12-4	NA	TRBJ2-1	TRBD2	TGTGCCAGCAGCGTGCGTGGGACTAGAATCAATGAGCAGTTCTTC	CASSVRGTRINEQFF
TRBV27	few	TRBJ2-3	TRBD2	TGTGCCAGCAGTTTTAGGGGCCTGGGACTAGCGGGGGTGGATACGCAGTATTTT	CASSFRGLGLAGVDTQYF
TRBV6-1	NA	TRBJ1-6	NA	TGTGCCAGCAGAACTGACAGCCCGAGCTCCTATAATTCACCCCTCCACTTT	CASRTDSPSSYNSPLHF
TRBV24-1	many	TRBJ2-3	NA	TGTGCCACCAGTGATTTAGAGGGGTCCGGCACAGATACGCAGTATTTT	CATSDLEGSGTDTQYF
TRBV24-1	NA	TRBJ2-3	TRBD2	TGTGCCACCAGTGATCTGGGCGGGGGGCCAGATACGCAGTATTTT	CATSDLGGGPDTQYF
TRBV20-1	NA	TRBJ1-2	NA	TGCAGTGCTGCCCAGGGGCCTAACTATGGCTACACCTTC	CSAAQGPNYGYTF
TRBV7-8	NA	TRBJ2-7	TRBD2	TGTGCCAGCAGCTTAGAACTAGCGGGAGTCGAGCAGTACTTC	CASSLELAGVEQYF
TRBV24-1	few	TRBJ2-7	NA	TGTGCCACCAGTGATAAGGGAACAGGTCGCTACGAGCAGTACTTC	CATSDKGTGRYEQYF
TRBV12-3/TRBV12-4	many	TRBJ1-2	TRBD1	TGTGCCAGCAGCTTAGGGGGCGGCTATGGCTACACCTTC	CASSLGGGYGYTF
TRBV24-1	NA	TRBJ1-1	NA	TGTGCCACCAGTCTCTGGACTTCTGTGGCTTTCTTT	CATSLWTSVAFF
TRBV4-1	few	TRBJ2-1	TRBD1	TGCGCCAGCAGCCACGGCGCCGGGACAGTGGGCAATGAGCAGTTCTTC	CASSHGAGTVGNEQFF
TRBV7-9	few	TRBJ2-1	NA	TGTGCCAGCAGCTTAGACTACGGTGAGCAGTTCTTC	CASSLDYGEQFF
TRBV7-2	few	TRBJ2-5	NA	TGTGCCAGCAGCTTCAACAGGGTGGAGACCCAGTACTTC	CASSFNRVETQYF
TRBV9	many	TRBJ2-3	NA	TGTGCCAGCAGCGTAGCCAAGAGCACAGATACGCAGTATTTT	CASSVAKSTDTQYF
TRBV18	few	TRBJ2-5	NA	TGTGCCAGCTCACCAAGAGATAGACAAGAGACCCAGTACTTC	CASSPRDRQETQYF
TRBV24-1	NA	TRBJ2-1	NA	TGTGCCACCAGTTCCATTCAACTACAGGGTGTCCACAATGAGCAGTTCTTC	CATSSIQLQGVHNEQFF
TRBV20-1	many	TRBJ1-3	NA	TGCAGTGCCACTAGACAGTACTCTGGAAACACCATATATTTT	CSATRQYSGNTIYF
TRBV5-1	NA	TRBJ1-1	TRBD1	TGCGCCAGCAGCTTCCGGGACAGGGCGAACACTGAAGCTTTCTTT	CASSFRDRANTEAFF
TRBV12-3/TRBV12-4	NA	TRBJ1-6	NA	TGTGCCAGCAGTGGCGCAGGCCAGTCCTATAATTCACCCCTCCACTTT	CASSGAGQSYNSPLHF
TRBV12-3/TRBV12-4	few	TRBJ2-3	TRBD2	TGTGCCAGCAGTGTGACTAGCAGCACAGATACGCAGTATTTT	CASSVTSSTDTQYF
TRBV3-1	once	TRBJ1-2	TRBD1	TGTGCCAGCAGCCAGGCGGGACAGCTCCTACCCCGGGGCTACACCTTC	CASSQAGQLLPRGYTF
TRBV12-3/TRBV12-4	few	TRBJ2-1	TRBD1	TGTGCCAGCAGTCTCGACAGGGCGGCCTACAATCAGCAGTTCTTC	CASSLDRAAYNQQFF
TRBV4-1	few	TRBJ1-1	NA	TGCGCCAGCAGCCACATGATGCGGGTCACTGAAGCTTTCTTT	CASSHMMRVTEAFF
TRBV20-1	NA	TRBJ2-1	NA	TGCAGTGCTAGAGTAGGCCAGGGTATGAGTTATGAGCAGTTCTTC	CSARVGQGMSYEQFF
TRBV20-1	NA	TRBJ1-6	NA	TGCAGTGCTAGGGGCAGGCAAAATTCACCCCTCCACTTT	CSARGRQNSPLHF
TRBV3-1	NA	TRBJ2-3	NA	TGTGCCAGCAGCCAAGACCCCTACAGGGTCCTAAGCACAGATACGCAGTATTTT	CASSQDPYRVLSTDTQYF
TRBV20-1	few	TRBJ1-2	NA	TGCAGTGCTAGGGGTGCGGGCTACACCTTC	CSARGAGYTF
TRBV20-1	many	TRBJ2-3	TRBD2	TGCAGTGCTAGAGACCTGCTAGCGGGAGGCACAGATACGCAGTATTTT	CSARDLLAGGTDTQYF
TRBV29-1	NA	TRBJ1-2	TRBD1	TGCAGCGGCCACGGACTATCTGGCAGGGGGACCTTC	CSGHGLSGRGTF
TRBV5-1	NA	TRBJ2-5	NA	TGCGCCAGCAGCTTGGGATGGGCGCGGGAGACCCAGTACTTC	CASSLGWARETQYF
TRBV15	NA	TRBJ1-2	NA	TGTGCCACCAGCAGAGACCTCTCTCTGGGGAGGGATAACTATGGCTACACCTTC	CATSRDLSLGRDNYGYTF
TRBV19	NA	TRBJ2-7	NA	TGTGCCAGTAGTATAGGAAGGGCCCTCGACGAGCAGTACTTC	CASSIGRALDEQYF
TRBV20-1	few	TRBJ2-7	TRBD1	TGCAGTGCGCAACTCGACAGGGCCAACGAGCAGTACTTC	CSAQLDRANEQYF
TRBV20-1	NA	TRBJ1-2	NA	TGCAGTGCTATAGGGGGAAGAAACTATGGCTACACCTTC	CSAIGGRNYGYTF
TRBV5-1	few	TRBJ2-2	NA	TGCGCCAGCAGCTTGGGGGAAGGGCGGATCACCGGGGAGCTGTTTTTT	CASSLGEGRITGELFF
TRBV23-1	NA	TRBJ1-2	TRBD1	TGCGCCAGCAGCCCCGGACAGGGGGCGAATGGCTACACCTTC	CASSPGQGANGYTF
TRBV7-2	many	TRBJ1-6	NA	TGTGCCAGCAGCTTAGAAGGATATTCACCCCTCCACTTT	CASSLEGYSPLHF
TRBV20-1	NA	TRBJ2-7	NA	TGCAGTGCTAGAGAACAGGAGTCCTACGAGCAGTACTTC	CSAREQESYEQYF
TRBV18	few	TRBJ2-7	NA	TGTGCCAGCTCACCCCAGGGTATCGAGCAGTACTTC	CASSPQGIEQYF